These 31 T cell receptor beta chains came from one sample sequenced in a study of T cell changes during pregnancy in multiple sclerosis. The table came from immunoSEQ multiplex PCR; TCRdb's copy has only in-frame clones and leaves some out. This sample has more than 35,000 clones, with around 90% found just once. The material sequenced was CD4+ T cells from peripheral blood mononuclear cells, taken before pregnancy. Receptor source: a female donor with multiple sclerosis, enrolled in a pregnancy study.

A single count supports this clone. V usage is TRBV6-1 and J usage is TRBJ1-4; D is unclear. The germline V gene has CDR1 MNHNS and CDR2 SASEGT. V lost 6 bases to trimming and J lost 0 bases, with 8 bases between them. The CDR3 extends over 14 amino acids. CDR3 in amino acids: CASRRVATNEKLFF. The DNA of the CDR3 is TGTGCCAGCAGACGCGTTGCAACTAATGAAAAACTGTTTTTT.

This sequence joins TRBV7-2 and TRBJ1-2; 8 bases are shared with TRBD1. Germline V lookup: CDR1 SGHTA, CDR2 FQGNSA. After removal of 5 bases from V and 3 bases from J, the junction contained 5 bases not matched to a gene. The CDR3 sequence is 14 residues long. CDR3 nucleotide sequence: TGTGCCAGCAGCCTCTCCAGGGGGCACTATGGCTACACCTTC. It codes for CASSLSRGHYGYTF.

This clone was observed a single time. CDR3 bases: TGTGCCAGCAGTTACGAGGGGGATGGTGGCTACACCTTC. It translates to CASSYEGDGGYTF. The genes are TRBV6-5 and TRBJ1-2, with TRBD1 as a possible D gene (6 bases). The germline CDR1 and CDR2 sequences are MNHEY and SVGAGI. The CDR3 sequence is 13 residues long. Trimming shortened V by 2 bases and J by 7 bases, and 11 bases separated the two germline ends.

CDR3 in amino acids: CASSPRLAGEIDTDTQYF. The CDR3 DNA is TGCGCCAGCAGCCCCAGACTAGCGGGGGAGATCGACACAGATACGCAGTATTTT. The genes are TRBV4-1 and TRBJ2-3; TRBD2 aligns across 12 bases. This CDR3 has 18 amino acids. V dropped 4 bases and J dropped 2; count of bases not matched to a gene: 10. Germline loops: CDR1 MGHRA, CDR2 YSYEKL.

The V and J genes are TRBV7-9 and TRBJ2-7; the match to TRBD1 covers 10 bases. The germline CDR1 and CDR2 sequences are SEHNR and FQNEAQ (reference sequence). V trimming: 7 bases; J trimming: 4 bases; junction bases outside the gene matches: 4. The CDR3 is made up of 13 amino acids. This chain's CDR3 is CASTGQGLYEQYF. CDR3 DNA sequence: TGTGCCAGCACGGGACAGGGGTTATACGAGCAGTACTTC.

The V and J genes are TRBV2 and TRBJ2-4; TRBD1 is a possible D gene (5 bases). The V gene lost 7 bases and the J gene lost 0 bases, with 10 bases spanning the gap. Germline values: CDR1 SNHLY, CDR2 FYNNEI. CDR3 length: 14 amino acids. The CDR3 DNA sequence: TGTGCCAGCATCCAGGGTGTAGCCAAAAACATTCAGTACTTC. Its translation: CASIQGVAKNIQYF.

The chain carries TRBV19 and TRBJ1-5; the match to TRBD1 covers 7 bases. The CDR3 has 14 amino acids. Germline V gene lookup returns CDR1 LNHDA and CDR2 SQIVND (reference sequence). V lost 2 bases to trimming and J lost 5 bases; unmatched junction nucleotides: 3. The CDR3 spells CASSIRGRDQPQHF. The CDR3 DNA reads as TGTGCCAGTAGTATAAGGGGGCGCGATCAGCCCCAGCATTTT.

The rearrangement links TRBV2 to TRBJ1-5; D is perhaps TRBD1 (5 bases). Germline V gene lookup returns CDR1 SNHLY and CDR2 FYNNEI. V lost 3 bases, J lost 1 base, and 16 bases lay in between. This CDR3 has 17 residues. The DNA of the CDR3 is TGTGCCAGCAGTGACTCTCTTCGGGGGATCAGCAATCAGCCCCAGCATTTT. Its translation: CASSDSLRGISNQPQHF.

The chain is built from TRBV2 and TRBJ1-1; possible D gene TRBD1, 6 bases. CDR1 and CDR2 from the germline V gene are SNHLY and FYNNEI. The germline V and J ends were trimmed by 8 bases and 5 bases, with 12 bases remaining between them. CDR3 size: 12 residues. For the CDR3, the DNA is TGTGCCAGCGCCGGACAGTGGACTGAAGCTTTCTTT. It encodes CASAGQWTEAFF.

The chain combines TRBV7-2 with TRBJ2-1, with 8 bases aligning to TRBD1. The CDR3 spans 13 residues. Germline V gene sequence: CDR1 SGHTA, CDR2 FQGNSA. V dropped 5 bases and J dropped 5; count of bases not matched to a gene: 2. The CDR3 DNA reads TGTGCCAGCAGCCCGGGACAGGACAATGAGCAGTTCTTC. Translated: CASSPGQDNEQFF. The full variable domain, completed using reference TRBV7-2 and TRBJ2-1, is GAGVSQSPSNKVTEKGKDVELRCDPISGHTALYWYRQSLGQGLEFLIYFQGNSAPDKSGLPSDRFSAERTGGSVSTLTIQRTQQEDSAVYLCASSPGQDNEQFFGPGTRLTVL.

The chain uses TRBV6-5 and TRBJ2-3, with D tentatively TRBD1 (6 bases). Trimming left V 6 bases short and J 2 bases short, with 12 bases between. The V gene's germline CDR1 is MNHEY and CDR2 SVGAGI. The CDR3 spans 14 residues. The CDR3 DNA reads TGTGCCAGCAGCCGCCGGGACAACACAGATACGCAGTATTTT. Residues: CASSRRDNTDTQYF.

This clone was recorded once. The chain employs TRBV10-3 and TRBJ2-7; 8 nucleotides agree with TRBD2. This CDR3 contains 14 residues. Trimming cost V 4 bases and J 0 bases; bases outside gene matches: 2. Germline V gene sequence: CDR1 ENHRY, CDR2 SYGVKD. The CDR3 region is CAISGSGNSYEQYF. The CDR3 coding sequence is TGTGCCATCAGTGGTAGCGGGAACTCCTACGAGCAGTACTTC.

The V gene is TRBV18, the J gene TRBJ1-5; 11 bases map to TRBD1. The CDR3 length is 16 residues. V shed 6 bases and J 4 bases; nucleotides not matched to a gene: 8. Germline V gene lookup returns CDR1 KGHSH and CDR2 LQKENI. CDR3 DNA: TGTGCCAGCTCGGACAGGGGGCATTTGGTAAATCAGCCCCAGCATTTT. Translated, it gives CASSDRGHLVNQPQHF.

The count of this clone is one. The chain couples TRBV6-1 to TRBJ1-5; maybe TRBD1 (5 bases). V lost 4 bases, J lost 7 bases, and 17 bases lay in between. Per germline, CDR1 MNHNS and CDR2 SASEGT. The length of the CDR3 is 15 residues. CDR3 region: CASSVQGVMAQPQHF. Written as DNA, the CDR3 is TGTGCCAGCAGTGTCCAAGGGGTAATGGCCCAGCCCCAGCATTTT.

The gene calls are TRBV5-1 and TRBJ2-5; possibly TRBD1 for D (6 bases). CDR3 length equals 14 residues. Germline V gene lookup returns CDR1 SGHRS and CDR2 YFSETQ. Trimming shortened V by 2 bases and J by 2 bases, and 10 bases separated the two germline ends. DNA of the CDR3: TGCGCCAGCAGCTTACAGGGTGTACAAGAGACCCAGTACTTC. Its protein is CASSLQGVQETQYF.

The V and J genes are TRBV5-1 and TRBJ2-1, with 10 bases aligning to TRBD1. Per the germline V gene, CDR1 is SGHRS and CDR2 is YFSETQ. With V trimmed by 1 base and J by 6 bases, 4 bases remained unmatched. The CDR3 loop spans 15 amino acids. The CDR3, as DNA: TGCGCCAGCAGCTTGAGGGGACAGGGGATCAATGAGCAGTTCTTC. Its protein is CASSLRGQGINEQFF. Full variable domain (outside the CDR3, taken from reference TRBV5-1 and TRBJ2-1): KAGVTQTPRYLIKTRGQQVTLSCSPISGHRSVSWYQQTPGQGLQFLFEYFSETQRNKGNFPGRFSGRQFSNSRSEMNVSTLELGDSALYLCASSLRGQGINEQFFGPGTRLTVL.

This clone was observed a handful of times. The V call is TRBV4-2, the J call TRBJ1-1, with 8 bases fitting TRBD1. The CDR3 runs 14 residues. V trimming: 3 bases; J trimming: 5 bases; junction bases outside the gene matches: 5. Germline CDR1 and CDR2: LGHNA and YNFKEQ. DNA for the CDR3: TGTGCCAGCAGCCATACAGGGGGAGGGACTGAAGCTTTCTTT. Translation: CASSHTGGGTEAFF.

The V call is TRBV7-2, the J call TRBJ2-3; possible D gene TRBD1, 5 bases. The V end was cut by 5 bases, the J end by 0 bases, with 12 bases between. CDR3 length: 15 residues. Per germline, CDR1 SGHTA and CDR2 FQGNSA. The CDR3 reads CASSPRVASTDTQYF. The DNA for the CDR3 is TGTGCCAGCAGCCCCAGGGTAGCAAGCACAGATACGCAGTATTTT.

The gene calls are TRBV5-4 and TRBJ2-5; D might be TRBD1 (6 bases). The CDR3 runs to 14 residues. Germline CDR1 reads SGHNT; CDR2 reads YYREEE (reference sequence). Trimming left V 4 bases short and J 2 bases short, with 12 bases between. The CDR3 is CASSHGTLQETQYF. Here the CDR3 DNA reads TGTGCCAGCAGCCACGGGACACTGCAAGAGACCCAGTACTTC.

V and J are TRBV6-5 and TRBJ2-2, with 8 bases fitting TRBD2. The junction had 9 bases not matched to a gene; V was cut back by 5 bases and J by 7 bases. The CDR3 is made up of 15 amino acids. CDR1 is MNHEY and CDR2 is SVGAGI in the germline V gene. The CDR3 DNA reads TGTGCCAGCAGTCCCCCCGGGAGGGTAAGCGGGGAGCTGTTTTTT. Translated, it gives CASSPPGRVSGELFF.

The V call is TRBV5-4, the J call TRBJ2-7; 8 bases line up with TRBD1. From germline, CDR1 is SGHNT and CDR2 YYREEE (reference sequence). Trimming removed 4 bases from V and 2 bases from J; junction bases left unmatched: 5. The CDR3 loop spans 14 amino acids. The CDR3 nucleotides read TGTGCCAGCAGCACCGGGACAGGAACCTACGAGCAGTACTTC. The encoded protein is CASSTGTGTYEQYF.

This sequence joins TRBV7-3 and TRBJ2-1, with TRBD2 matching 8 bases. Germline V gives CDR1 SGHTA, CDR2 FQGTGA. Trimming removed 8 bases from V and 10 bases from J; junction bases left unmatched: 16. The CDR3 length is 15 residues. CDR3 sequence reads: CASLPLPGGSREQFF. Here the CDR3 DNA reads TGTGCCAGCTTGCCCCTGCCGGGGGGGAGTCGGGAGCAGTTCTTC.

The V call is TRBV5-1, the J call TRBJ1-1; D is undetermined. Germline V gene data show CDR1 as SGHRS and CDR2 as YFSETQ. V was pared by 0 bases and J by 0 bases, with 15 bases between. CDR3 length: 17 amino acids. The CDR3 loop reads CASSLGQGRVLNTEAFF. As DNA, the CDR3 is TGCGCCAGCAGCTTGGGACAAGGGAGGGTATTGAACACTGAAGCTTTCTTT.

The CDR3 is CASSRAGGPFPNTQYF. DNA for the CDR3: TGTGCCAGCAGCCGAGCGGGGGGCCCATTCCCGAATACGCAGTATTTT. This chain connects TRBV27 to TRBJ2-3; TRBD2 matches 9 bases. The junction had 14 bases not matched to a gene; V was cut back by 6 bases and J by 7 bases. There are 16 residues in the CDR3. Per germline, CDR1 MNHEY and CDR2 SMNVEV (reference sequence).

Turning to this clone: The limits of the CDR3 on the DNA are not certain, so only TCRdb's listed CDR3 is given. The genes are TRBV6-1 and TRBJ2-1; the D call TRBD1 from the table was never checked on the DNA. Germline V gene data show CDR1 as MNHNS and CDR2 as SASEGT. The CDR3 has 13 residues if both end residues are counted. The CDR3 region is CASILGQGLEQFF.

The V gene is TRBV7-8, the J gene TRBJ1-5; no firm D call. Trimming shortened V by 4 bases and J by 4 bases, and 5 bases separated the two germline ends. The germline V gene encodes CDR1 SGHVS and CDR2 FQNEAQ. The CDR3 is 12 amino acids. CDR3 protein: CASSSPNQPQHF. CDR3 nucleotides: TGTGCCAGCAGCTCCCCAAATCAGCCCCAGCATTTT.

V gene TRBV5-1 combines with J gene TRBJ1-5, with a tentative D call TRBD1 (5 bases). The CDR3 extends over 14 amino acids. Germline CDR1 SGHRS, CDR2 YFSETQ. V lost 0 bases to trimming and J lost 11 bases, with 15 bases between them. For the CDR3, the DNA is TGCGCCAGCAGCTTGGACCCGGGGGTAGAAGCCCAGCATTTT. It yields the protein CASSLDPGVEAQHF.

This chain uses TRBV29-1 with TRBJ2-3; D possibly corresponds to TRBD2 (6 bases). The CDR3 covers 13 residues. The V end lost 3 bases, the J end lost 1 base, and 8 bases lay between the germline ends. In germline, CDR1 is SQVTM, CDR2 ANQGSEA. DNA of the CDR3: TGCAGCGTTGACTGGAGGGGCACAGATACGCAGTATTTT. Protein sequence: CSVDWRGTDTQYF.

This chain uses TRBV5-1 with TRBJ2-1; D may be TRBD2 (6 bases). Germline CDR1 and CDR2: SGHRS and YFSETQ. This CDR3 has 17 residues. The germline V and J ends were trimmed by 3 bases and 2 bases, with 18 bases remaining between them. The CDR3 loop reads CASSSGTGGLAYNEQFF. CDR3 bases: TGCGCCAGCAGCTCTGGGACTGGCGGGCTAGCCTACAATGAGCAGTTCTTC.

The rearrangement links TRBV5-1 to TRBJ1-2, with 7 bases identical to TRBD1. Germline V gene data show CDR1 as SGHRS and CDR2 as YFSETQ. The junction had 8 bases not matched to a gene; V was cut back by 4 bases and J by 2 bases. This CDR3 contains 15 residues. DNA of the CDR3: TGCGCCAGCAGCCCGTACCCGGGACAGAACTATGGCTACACCTTC. It codes for CASSPYPGQNYGYTF. The full variable domain, completed using reference TRBV5-1 and TRBJ1-2, is KAGVTQTPRYLIKTRGQQVTLSCSPISGHRSVSWYQQTPGQGLQFLFEYFSETQRNKGNFPGRFSGRQFSNSRSEMNVSTLELGDSALYLCASSPYPGQNYGYTFGSGTRLTVV.

The chain is built from TRBV5-1 and TRBJ1-4; 7 bases agree with TRBD1. This CDR3 spans 14 amino acids. Losses at the gene ends were 1 base for V and 8 bases for J; bases not matched to a gene: 5. In germline, CDR1 is SGHRS, CDR2 YFSETQ. The CDR3 DNA reads as TGCGCCAGCAGCTTGAGTACAGGGGAGGAAAAACTGTTTTTT. It yields the protein CASSLSTGEEKLFF. Together with reference TRBV5-1 and TRBJ1-4, the CDR3 gives the full variable domain: KAGVTQTPRYLIKTRGQQVTLSCSPISGHRSVSWYQQTPGQGLQFLFEYFSETQRNKGNFPGRFSGRQFSNSRSEMNVSTLELGDSALYLCASSLSTGEEKLFFGSGTQLSVL.